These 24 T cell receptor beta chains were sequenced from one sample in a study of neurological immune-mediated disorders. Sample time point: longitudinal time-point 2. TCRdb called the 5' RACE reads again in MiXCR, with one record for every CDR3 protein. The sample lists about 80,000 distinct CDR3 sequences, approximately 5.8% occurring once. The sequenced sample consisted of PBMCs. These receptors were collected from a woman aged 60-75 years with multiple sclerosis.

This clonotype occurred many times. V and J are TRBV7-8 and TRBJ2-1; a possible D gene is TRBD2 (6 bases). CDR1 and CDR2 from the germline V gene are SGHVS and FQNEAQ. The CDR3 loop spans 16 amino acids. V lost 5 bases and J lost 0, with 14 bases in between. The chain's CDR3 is CASSLVAGSSYNEQFF. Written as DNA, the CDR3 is TGTGCCAGCAGCCTTGTCGCGGGGAGCTCCTACAATGAGCAGTTCTTC.

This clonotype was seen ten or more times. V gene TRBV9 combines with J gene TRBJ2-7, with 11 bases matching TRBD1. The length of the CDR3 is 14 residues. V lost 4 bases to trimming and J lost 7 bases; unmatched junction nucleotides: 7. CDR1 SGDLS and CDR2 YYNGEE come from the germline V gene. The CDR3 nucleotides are TGTGCCAGCAGCAACGGACAGGGGGCATGGGAGCAGTACTTC. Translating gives CASSNGQGAWEQYF.

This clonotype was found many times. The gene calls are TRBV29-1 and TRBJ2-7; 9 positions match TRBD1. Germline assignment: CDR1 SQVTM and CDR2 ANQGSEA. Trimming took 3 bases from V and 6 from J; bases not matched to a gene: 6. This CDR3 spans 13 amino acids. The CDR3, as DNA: TGCAGCGTTGATGCGGGACAGGGCTTCGAGCAGTACTTC. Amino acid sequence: CSVDAGQGFEQYF.

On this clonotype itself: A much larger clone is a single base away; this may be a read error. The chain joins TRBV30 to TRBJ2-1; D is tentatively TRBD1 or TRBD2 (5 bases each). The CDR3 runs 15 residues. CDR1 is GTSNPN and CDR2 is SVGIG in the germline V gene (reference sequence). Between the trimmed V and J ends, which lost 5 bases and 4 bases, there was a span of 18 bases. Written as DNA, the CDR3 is TGTGCCTGGTGGTTGGCTAGCAGGGTTTACAATGAGCAGTTCTTC. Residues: CAWWLASRVYNEQFF.

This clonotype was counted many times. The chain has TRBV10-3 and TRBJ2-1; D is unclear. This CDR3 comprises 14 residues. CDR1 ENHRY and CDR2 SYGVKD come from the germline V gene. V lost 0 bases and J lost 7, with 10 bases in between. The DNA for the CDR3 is TGTGCCATCAGTGAGTCGACTGTCGGGAATGAGCAGTTCTTC. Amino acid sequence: CAISESTVGNEQFF.

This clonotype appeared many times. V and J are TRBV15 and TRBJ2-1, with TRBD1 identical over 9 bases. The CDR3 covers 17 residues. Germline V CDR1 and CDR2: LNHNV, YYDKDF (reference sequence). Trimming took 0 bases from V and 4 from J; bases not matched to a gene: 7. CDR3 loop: CATSRDFRTGVYNEQFF. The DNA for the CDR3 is TGTGCCACCAGCAGAGATTTTCGGACAGGGGTTTACAATGAGCAGTTCTTC. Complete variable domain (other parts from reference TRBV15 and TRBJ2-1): DAMVIQNPRYQVTQFGKPVTLSCSQTLNHNVMYWYQQKSSQAPKLLFHYYDKDFNNEADTPDNFQSRRPNTSFCFLDIRSPGLGDTAMYLCATSRDFRTGVYNEQFFGPGTRLTVL.

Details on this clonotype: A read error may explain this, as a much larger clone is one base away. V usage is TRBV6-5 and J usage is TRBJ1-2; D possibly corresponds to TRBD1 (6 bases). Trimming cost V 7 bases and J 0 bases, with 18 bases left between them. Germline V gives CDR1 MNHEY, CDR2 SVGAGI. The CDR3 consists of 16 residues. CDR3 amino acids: CASNSIHRETNYGYTF. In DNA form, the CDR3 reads TGTGCCAGCAATTCCATTCACAGGGAAACTAACTATGGCTACACCTTC.

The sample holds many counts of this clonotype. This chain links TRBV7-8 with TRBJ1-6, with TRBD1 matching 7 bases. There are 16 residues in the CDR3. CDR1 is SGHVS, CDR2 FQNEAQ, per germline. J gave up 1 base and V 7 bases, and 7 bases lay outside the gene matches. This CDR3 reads CASKRQGRSYNSPLHF. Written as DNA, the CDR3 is TGTGCCAGCAAGAGACAGGGTCGGTCCTATAATTCACCCCTCCACTTT.

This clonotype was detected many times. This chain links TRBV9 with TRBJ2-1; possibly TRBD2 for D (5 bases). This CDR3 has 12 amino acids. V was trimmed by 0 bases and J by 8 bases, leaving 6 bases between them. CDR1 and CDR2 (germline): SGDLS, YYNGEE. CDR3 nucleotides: TGTGCCAGCAGCGTAGTGGGAGATGAGCAGTTCTTC. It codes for CASSVVGDEQFF.

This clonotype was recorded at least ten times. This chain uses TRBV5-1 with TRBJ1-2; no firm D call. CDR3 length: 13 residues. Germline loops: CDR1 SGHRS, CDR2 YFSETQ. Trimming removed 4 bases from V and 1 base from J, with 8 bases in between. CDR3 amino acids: CASSPVGNYGYTF. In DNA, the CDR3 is TGCGCCAGCAGCCCCGTTGGTAACTATGGCTACACCTTC.

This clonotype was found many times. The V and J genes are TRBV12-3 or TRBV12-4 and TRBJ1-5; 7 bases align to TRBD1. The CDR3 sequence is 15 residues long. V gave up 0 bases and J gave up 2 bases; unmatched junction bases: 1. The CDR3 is CASSLAGGGNQPQHF. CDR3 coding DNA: TGTGCCAGCAGTTTAGCAGGGGGCGGCAATCAGCCCCAGCATTTT.

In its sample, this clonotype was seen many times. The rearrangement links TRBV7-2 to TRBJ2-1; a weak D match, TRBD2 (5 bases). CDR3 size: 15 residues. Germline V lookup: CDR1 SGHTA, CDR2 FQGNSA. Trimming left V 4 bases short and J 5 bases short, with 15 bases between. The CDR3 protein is CASSWPGWSDNEQFF. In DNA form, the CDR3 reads TGTGCCAGCAGCTGGCCGGGATGGTCGGACAATGAGCAGTTCTTC. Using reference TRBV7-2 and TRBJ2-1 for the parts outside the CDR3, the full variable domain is GAGVSQSPSNKVTEKGKDVELRCDPISGHTALYWYRQSLGQGLEFLIYFQGNSAPDKSGLPSDRFSAERTGGSVSTLTIQRTQQEDSAVYLCASSWPGWSDNEQFFGPGTRLTVL.

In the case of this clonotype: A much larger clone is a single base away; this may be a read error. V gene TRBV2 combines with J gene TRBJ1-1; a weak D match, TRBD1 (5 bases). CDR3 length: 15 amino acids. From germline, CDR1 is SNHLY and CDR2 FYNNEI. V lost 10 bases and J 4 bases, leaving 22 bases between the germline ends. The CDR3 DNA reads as TGTGCCATCAGGTCCGGAGGGGCCTGGGGCACTGAAGCTTTCTTT. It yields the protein CAIRSGGAWGTEAFF.

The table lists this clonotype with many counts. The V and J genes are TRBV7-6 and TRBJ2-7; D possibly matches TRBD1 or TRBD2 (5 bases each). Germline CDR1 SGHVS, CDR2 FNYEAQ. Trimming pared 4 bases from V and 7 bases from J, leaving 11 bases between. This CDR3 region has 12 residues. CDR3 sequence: CASSSGPGEQYF. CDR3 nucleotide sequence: TGTGCCAGCAGCTCGGGGCCGGGGGAGCAGTACTTC.

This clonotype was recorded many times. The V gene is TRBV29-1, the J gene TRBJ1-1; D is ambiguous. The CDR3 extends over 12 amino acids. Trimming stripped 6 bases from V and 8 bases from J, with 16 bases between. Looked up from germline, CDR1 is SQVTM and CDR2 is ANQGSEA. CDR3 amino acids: CSVDTPGDEAFF. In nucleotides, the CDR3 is TGCAGCGTCGATACACCGGGAGACGAAGCTTTCTTT.

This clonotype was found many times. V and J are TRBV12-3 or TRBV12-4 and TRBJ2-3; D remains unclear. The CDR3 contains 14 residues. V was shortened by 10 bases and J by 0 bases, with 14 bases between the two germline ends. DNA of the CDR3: TGTGCCACCCAACTACAACCTAGCACAGATACGCAGTATTTT. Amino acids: CATQLQPSTDTQYF.

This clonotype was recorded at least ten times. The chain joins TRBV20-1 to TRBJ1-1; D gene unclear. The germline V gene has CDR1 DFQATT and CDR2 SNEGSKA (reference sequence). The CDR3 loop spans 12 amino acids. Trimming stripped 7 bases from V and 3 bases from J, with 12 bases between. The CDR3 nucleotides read TGCAGTGGATGGGTAGGCGACACTGAAGCTTTCTTT. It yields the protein CSGWVGDTEAFF.

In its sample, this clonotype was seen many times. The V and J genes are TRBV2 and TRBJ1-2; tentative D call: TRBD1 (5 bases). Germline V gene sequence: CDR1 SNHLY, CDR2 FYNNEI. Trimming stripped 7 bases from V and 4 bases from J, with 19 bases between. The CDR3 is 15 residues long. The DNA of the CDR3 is TGTGCCAGCAACCCCGAGGGACCTCGGCCCTATGGCTACACCTTC. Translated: CASNPEGPRPYGYTF.

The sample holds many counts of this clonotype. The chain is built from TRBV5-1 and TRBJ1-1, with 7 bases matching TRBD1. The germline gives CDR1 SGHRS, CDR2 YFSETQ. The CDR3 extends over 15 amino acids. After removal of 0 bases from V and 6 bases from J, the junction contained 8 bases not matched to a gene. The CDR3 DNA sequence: TGCGCCAGCAGCTTGGCCGTACAGGGGATTGCTGAAGCTTTCTTT. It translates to CASSLAVQGIAEAFF.

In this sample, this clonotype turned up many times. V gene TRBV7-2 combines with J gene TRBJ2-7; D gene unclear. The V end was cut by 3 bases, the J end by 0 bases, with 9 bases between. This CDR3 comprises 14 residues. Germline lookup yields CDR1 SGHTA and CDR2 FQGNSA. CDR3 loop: CASSFITVSYEQYF. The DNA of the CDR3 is TGTGCCAGCAGCTTTATCACAGTCTCCTACGAGCAGTACTTC.

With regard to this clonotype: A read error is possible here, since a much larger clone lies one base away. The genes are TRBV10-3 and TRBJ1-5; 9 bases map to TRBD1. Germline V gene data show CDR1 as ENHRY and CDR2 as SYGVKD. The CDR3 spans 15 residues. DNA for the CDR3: TGTGCCATCAGAGGGGACAGGGCTTACAATCAGTCCCAGCATTTT. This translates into CAIRGDRAYNQSQHF.

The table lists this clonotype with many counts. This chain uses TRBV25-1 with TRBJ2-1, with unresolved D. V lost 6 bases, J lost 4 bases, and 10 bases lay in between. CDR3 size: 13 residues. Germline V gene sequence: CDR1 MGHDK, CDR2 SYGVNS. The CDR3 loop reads CASSAQGYNEQFF. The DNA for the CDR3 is TGTGCCAGCAGCGCCCAAGGGTACAATGAGCAGTTCTTC.

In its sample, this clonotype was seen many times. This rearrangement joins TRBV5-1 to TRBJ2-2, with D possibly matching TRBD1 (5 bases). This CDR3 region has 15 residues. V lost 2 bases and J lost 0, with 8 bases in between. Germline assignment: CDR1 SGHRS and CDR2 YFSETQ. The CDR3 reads CASSLDSANTGELFF. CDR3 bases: TGCGCCAGCAGCTTAGACAGCGCGAACACCGGGGAGCTGTTTTTT. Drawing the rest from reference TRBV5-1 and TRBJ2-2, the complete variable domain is KAGVTQTPRYLIKTRGQQVTLSCSPISGHRSVSWYQQTPGQGLQFLFEYFSETQRNKGNFPGRFSGRQFSNSRSEMNVSTLELGDSALYLCASSLDSANTGELFFGEGSRLTVL.

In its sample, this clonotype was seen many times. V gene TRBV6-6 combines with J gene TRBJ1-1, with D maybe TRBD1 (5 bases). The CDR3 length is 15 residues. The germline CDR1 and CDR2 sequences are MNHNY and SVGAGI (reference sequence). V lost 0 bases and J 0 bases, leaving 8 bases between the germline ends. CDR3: CASSYSRGVNTEAFF. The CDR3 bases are TGTGCCAGCAGTTACTCGAGGGGCGTGAACACTGAAGCTTTCTTT.